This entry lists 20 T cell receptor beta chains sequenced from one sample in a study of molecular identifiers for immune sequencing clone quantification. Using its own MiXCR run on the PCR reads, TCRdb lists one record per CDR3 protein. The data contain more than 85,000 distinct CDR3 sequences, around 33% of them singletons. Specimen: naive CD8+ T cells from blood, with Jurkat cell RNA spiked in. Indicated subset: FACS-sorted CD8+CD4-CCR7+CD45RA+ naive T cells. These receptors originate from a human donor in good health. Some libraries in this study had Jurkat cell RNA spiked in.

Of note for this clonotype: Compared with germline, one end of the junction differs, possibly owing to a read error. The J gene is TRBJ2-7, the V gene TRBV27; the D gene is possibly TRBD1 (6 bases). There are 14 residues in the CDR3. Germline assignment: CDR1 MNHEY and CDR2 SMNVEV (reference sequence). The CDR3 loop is CACSLSRGGYEQYF. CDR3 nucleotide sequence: TGTGCCTGCAGTTTGTCCCGAGGGGGCTACGAGCAGTACTTC.

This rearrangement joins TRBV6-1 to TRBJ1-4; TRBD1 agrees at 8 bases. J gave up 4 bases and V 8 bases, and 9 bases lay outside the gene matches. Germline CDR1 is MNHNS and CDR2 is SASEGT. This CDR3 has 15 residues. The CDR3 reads CASGSGTGVNEKLFF. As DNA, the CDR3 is TGTGCCAGCGGTAGTGGGACAGGAGTTAATGAAAAACTGTTTTTT.

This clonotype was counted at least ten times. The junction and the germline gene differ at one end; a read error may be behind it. CDR3: CASNLRWGNQPQHF. The CDR3 DNA follows: TGTGCCAGCAATTTAAGGTGGGGCAATCAGCCCCAGCATTTT. This chain links TRBV28 with TRBJ1-5; D is undetermined. Germline CDR1 MDHEN, CDR2 SYDVKM. This CDR3 contains 14 residues.

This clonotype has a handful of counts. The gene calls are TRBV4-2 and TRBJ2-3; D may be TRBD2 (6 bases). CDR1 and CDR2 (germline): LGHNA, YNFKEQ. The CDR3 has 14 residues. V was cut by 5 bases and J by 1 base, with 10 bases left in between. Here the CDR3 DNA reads TGTGCCAGCAGCGGGAGGACTGGCACAGATACGCAGTATTTT. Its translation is CASSGRTGTDTQYF.

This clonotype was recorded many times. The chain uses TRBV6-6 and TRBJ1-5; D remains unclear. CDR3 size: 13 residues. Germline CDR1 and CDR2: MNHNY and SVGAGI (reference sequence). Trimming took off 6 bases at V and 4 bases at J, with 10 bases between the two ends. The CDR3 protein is CASSDWANQPQHF. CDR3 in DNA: TGTGCCAGCAGCGACTGGGCGAATCAGCCCCAGCATTTT.

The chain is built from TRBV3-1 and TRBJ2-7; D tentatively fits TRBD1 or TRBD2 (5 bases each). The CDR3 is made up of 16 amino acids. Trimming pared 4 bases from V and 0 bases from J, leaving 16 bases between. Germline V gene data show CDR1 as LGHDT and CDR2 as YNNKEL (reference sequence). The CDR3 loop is CASSRPFRDGSYEQYF. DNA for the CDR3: TGTGCCAGCAGCCGTCCCTTTCGGGACGGCTCCTACGAGCAGTACTTC.

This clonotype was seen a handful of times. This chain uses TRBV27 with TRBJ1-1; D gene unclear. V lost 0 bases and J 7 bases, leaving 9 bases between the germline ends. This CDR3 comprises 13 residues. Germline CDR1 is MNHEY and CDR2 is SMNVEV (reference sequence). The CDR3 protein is CASSLSMGFEAFF. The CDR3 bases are TGTGCCAGCAGTTTATCGATGGGGTTTGAAGCTTTCTTT.

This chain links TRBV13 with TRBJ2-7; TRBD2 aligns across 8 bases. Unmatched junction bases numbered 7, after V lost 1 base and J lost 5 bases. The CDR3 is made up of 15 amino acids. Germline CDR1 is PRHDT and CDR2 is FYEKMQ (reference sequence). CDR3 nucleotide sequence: TGTGCCAGCAGCTTAGAGGCTAGCGGGTCCCACGAGCAGTACTTC. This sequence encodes CASSLEASGSHEQYF.

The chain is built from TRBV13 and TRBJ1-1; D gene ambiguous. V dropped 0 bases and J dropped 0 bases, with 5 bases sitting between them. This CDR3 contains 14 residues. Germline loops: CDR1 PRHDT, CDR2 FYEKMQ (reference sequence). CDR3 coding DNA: TGTGCCAGCAGCTTAGGGAGCATGAACACTGAAGCTTTCTTT. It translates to CASSLGSMNTEAFF.

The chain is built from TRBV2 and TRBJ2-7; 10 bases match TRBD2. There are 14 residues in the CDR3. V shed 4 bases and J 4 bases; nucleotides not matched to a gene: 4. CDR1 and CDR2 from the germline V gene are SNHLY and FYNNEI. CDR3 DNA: TGTGCCAGCAGTGTTTTACTAGCGGGATACGAGCAGTACTTC. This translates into CASSVLLAGYEQYF.

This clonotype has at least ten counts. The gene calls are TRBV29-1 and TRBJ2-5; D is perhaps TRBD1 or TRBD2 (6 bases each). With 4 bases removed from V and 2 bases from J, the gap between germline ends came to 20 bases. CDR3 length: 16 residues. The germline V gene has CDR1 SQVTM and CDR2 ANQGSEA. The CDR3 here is CSVALRRGIVQETQYF. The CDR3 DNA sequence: TGCAGCGTTGCCTTACGGAGGGGGATAGTACAAGAGACCCAGTACTTC.

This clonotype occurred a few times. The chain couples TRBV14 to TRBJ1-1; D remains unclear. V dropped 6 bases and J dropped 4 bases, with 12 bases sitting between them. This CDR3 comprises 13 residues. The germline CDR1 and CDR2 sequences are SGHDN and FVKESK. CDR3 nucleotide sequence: TGTGCCAGCAGGAGGGTGGGAAGCACTGAAGCTTTCTTT. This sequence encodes CASRRVGSTEAFF.

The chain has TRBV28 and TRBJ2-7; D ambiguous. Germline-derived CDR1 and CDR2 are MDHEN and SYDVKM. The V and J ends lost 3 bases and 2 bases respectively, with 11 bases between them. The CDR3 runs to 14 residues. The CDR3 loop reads CASSFRDSAYEQYF. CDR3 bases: TGTGCCAGCAGTTTCCGAGACTCGGCCTACGAGCAGTACTTC.

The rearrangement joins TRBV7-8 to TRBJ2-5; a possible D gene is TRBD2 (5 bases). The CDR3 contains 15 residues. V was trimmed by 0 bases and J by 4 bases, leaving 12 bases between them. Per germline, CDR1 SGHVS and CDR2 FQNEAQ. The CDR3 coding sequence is TGTGCCAGCAGCTTAGCGTTGGCTAGCCGAGAGACCCAGTACTTC. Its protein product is CASSLALASRETQYF.

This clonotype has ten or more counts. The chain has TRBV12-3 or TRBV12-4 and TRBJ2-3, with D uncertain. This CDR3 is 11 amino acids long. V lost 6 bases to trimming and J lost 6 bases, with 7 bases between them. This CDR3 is CASRGFDTQYF. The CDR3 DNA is TGTGCCAGCAGAGGGTTTGATACGCAGTATTTT.

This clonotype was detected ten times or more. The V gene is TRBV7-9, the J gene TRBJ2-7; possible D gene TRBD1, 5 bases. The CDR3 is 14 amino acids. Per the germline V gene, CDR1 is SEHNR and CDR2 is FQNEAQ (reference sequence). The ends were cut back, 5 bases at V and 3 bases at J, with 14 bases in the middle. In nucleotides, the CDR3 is TGTGCCAGCAGCGCCGAGGACACCAACTACGAGCAGTACTTC. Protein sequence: CASSAEDTNYEQYF.

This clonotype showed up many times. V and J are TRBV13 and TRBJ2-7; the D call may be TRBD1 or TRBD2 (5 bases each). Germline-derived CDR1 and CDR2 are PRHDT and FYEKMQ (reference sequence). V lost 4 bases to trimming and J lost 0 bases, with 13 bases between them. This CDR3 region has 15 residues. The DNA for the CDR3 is TGTGCCAGCAGCTCAAGTCCCGGGGCCTCCTACGAGCAGTACTTC. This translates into CASSSSPGASYEQYF.

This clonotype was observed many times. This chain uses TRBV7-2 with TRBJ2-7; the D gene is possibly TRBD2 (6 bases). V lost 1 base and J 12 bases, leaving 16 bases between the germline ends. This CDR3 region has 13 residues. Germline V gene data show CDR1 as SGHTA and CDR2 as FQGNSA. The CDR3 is CASSLGGGTDMYF. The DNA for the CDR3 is TGTGCCAGCAGCTTAGGGGGCGGGACGGATATGTACTTC.

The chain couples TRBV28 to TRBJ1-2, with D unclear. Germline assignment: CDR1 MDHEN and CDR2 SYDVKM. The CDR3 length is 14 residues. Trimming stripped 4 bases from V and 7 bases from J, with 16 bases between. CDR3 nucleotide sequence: TGTGCCAGCAGTTACCTCTACCCGTCCAGTGGCTACACCTTC. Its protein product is CASSYLYPSSGYTF.

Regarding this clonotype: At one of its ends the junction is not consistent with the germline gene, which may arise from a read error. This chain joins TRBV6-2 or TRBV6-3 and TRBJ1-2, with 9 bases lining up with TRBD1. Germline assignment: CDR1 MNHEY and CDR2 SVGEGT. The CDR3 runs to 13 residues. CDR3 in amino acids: CASRDRGDAGCTF. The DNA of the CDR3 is TGTGCCAGCAGGGACAGGGGAGATGCTGGCTGCACCTTC.